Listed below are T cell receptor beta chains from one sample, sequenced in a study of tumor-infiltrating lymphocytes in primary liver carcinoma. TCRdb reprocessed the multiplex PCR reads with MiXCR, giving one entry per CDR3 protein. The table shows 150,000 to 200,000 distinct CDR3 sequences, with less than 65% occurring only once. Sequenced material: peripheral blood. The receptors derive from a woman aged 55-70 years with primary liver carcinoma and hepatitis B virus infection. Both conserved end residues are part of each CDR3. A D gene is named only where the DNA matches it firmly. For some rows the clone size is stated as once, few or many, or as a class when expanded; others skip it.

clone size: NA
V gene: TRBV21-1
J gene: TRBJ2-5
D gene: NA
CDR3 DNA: TGTGCCAGCGGCAAGGGGGTTAGCGGGAGGAGCCAAGAGACCCAGTACTTC
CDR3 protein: CASGKGVSGRSQETQYF

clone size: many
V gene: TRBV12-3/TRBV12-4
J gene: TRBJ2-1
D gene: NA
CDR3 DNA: TGTGCCAGCAGTTTCAGGGGGGAGAGATTCGACAATGAGCAGTTCTTC
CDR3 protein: CASSFRGERFDNEQFF

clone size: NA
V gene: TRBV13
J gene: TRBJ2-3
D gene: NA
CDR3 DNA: TGTGCCAGCAGCCCCCGGACATTGCTAGATACGCAGTATTTT
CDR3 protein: CASSPRTLLDTQYF

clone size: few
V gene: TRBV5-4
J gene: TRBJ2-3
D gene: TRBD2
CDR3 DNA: TGTGCCAGCAGCCCCGGGACTAGCGGGAGTATGGAGGCAGATACGCAGTATTTT
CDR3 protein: CASSPGTSGSMEADTQYF

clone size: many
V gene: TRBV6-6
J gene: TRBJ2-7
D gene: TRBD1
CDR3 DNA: TGTGCCAGCAGCTCCGCACCGGGACAGGGGTCTTCCTACGAGCAGTACTTC
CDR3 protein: CASSSAPGQGSSYEQYF

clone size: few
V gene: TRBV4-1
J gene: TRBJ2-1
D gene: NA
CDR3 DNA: TGCGCCAGCAGCCACCTACCCTCCCCGGAAGGGCAGTTCTTC
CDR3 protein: CASSHLPSPEGQFF

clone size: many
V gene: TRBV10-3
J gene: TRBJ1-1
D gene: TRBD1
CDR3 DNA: TGTGCCATCACGAGAGGGACAGCTATGAACACTGAAGCTTTCTTT
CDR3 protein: CAITRGTAMNTEAFF

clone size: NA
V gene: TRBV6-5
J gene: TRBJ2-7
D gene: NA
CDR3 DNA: TGTGCCAGCAGTTGTCGACTCCCCGAGTACGAGCAGTACTTC
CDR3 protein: CASSCRLPEYEQYF

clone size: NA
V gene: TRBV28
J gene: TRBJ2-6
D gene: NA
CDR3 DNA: TGTGCCAGCAGTTTACTCGGGCCTGGGGGCAACGTCCTGACTTTC
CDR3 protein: CASSLLGPGGNVLTF

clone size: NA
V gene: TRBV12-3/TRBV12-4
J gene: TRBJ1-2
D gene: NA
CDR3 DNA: TGTGCCAGCAGAAGCCAGGGCAGGGCCGTCTATGGCTACACCTTC
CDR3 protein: CASRSQGRAVYGYTF

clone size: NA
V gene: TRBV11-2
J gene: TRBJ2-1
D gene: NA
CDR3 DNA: TGTGCCAGCAGCCTTAGGCCAGCGGAGTCGGGTGAGCAGGTTTTC
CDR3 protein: CASSLRPAESGEQVF

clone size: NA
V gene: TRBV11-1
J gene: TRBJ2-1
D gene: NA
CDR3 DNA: TGTGCCGGCAGCTCCCCTGGAGGCGTTCAGTTCTTC
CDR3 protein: CAGSSPGGVQFF

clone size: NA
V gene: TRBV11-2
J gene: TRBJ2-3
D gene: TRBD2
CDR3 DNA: TGTGTCAGCAGCCTAGGACTGACTAGCGCAACAGATACGCAGTATTTT
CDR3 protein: CVSSLGLTSATDTQYF

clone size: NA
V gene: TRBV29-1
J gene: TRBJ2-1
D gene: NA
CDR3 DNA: TGCAGCACCCGGGACACTGTAAGCTCCTACAATGAGCAGTTCTTC
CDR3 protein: CSTRDTVSSYNEQFF

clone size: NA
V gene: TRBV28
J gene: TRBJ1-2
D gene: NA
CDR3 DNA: TGTGCCAGCAGGACCTGGGACACAACCGGAGGCTACACCTTC
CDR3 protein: CASRTWDTTGGYTF

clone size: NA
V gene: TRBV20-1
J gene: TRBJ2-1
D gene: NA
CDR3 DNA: TGCAGTGCTAGAGCGGGGGACTACAATGAGCAGTTCTTC
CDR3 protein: CSARAGDYNEQFF

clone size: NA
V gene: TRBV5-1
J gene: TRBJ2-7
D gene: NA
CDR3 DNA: TGCGCCAGCAGCTTACAGGTGAACTCCTACGAGCAGCACTTC
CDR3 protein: CASSLQVNSYEQHF

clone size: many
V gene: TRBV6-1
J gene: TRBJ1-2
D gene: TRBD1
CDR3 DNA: TGTGCCACTTCCTGGCAGGGGGATGGCTACACCTTC
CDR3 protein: CATSWQGDGYTF

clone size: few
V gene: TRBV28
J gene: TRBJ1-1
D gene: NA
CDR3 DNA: TGTGCCAGCAACAGGGAATACACTGAAGCTTTCTTT
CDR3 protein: CASNREYTEAFF

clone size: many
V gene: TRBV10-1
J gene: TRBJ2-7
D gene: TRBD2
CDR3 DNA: TGCGCCAGCAGTGGAACCCGGACTAGCGGGAGGTTGAGGGAGCAGTACTTC
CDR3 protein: CASSGTRTSGRLREQYF

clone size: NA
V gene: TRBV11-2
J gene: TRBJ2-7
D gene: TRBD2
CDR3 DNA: TGTGCCAGTAGTCTTTACGGGACTAGTTTTTTCGAGCAGTACTTC
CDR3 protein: CASSLYGTSFFEQYF

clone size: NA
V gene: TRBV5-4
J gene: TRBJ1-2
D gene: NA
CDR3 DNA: TGTGCCAGCAATTATGACCCGGGGGTTGACTATGGCTACACCTTC
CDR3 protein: CASNYDPGVDYGYTF

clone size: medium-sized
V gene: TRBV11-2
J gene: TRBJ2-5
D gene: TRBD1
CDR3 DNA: TGTGCCAGCAGCCCACCGGACAGGGTCCAAGAGACCCAGTACTTC
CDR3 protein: CASSPPDRVQETQYF

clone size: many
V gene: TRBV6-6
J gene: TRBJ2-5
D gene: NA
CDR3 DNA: TGTGCCAGCAGCCTTCGGACCCCAGCGCACCAAGAGACCCAGTACTTC
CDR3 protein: CASSLRTPAHQETQYF

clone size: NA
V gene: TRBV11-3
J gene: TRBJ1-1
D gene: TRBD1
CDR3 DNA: TGTGCCAGCAGCAAACCGCCTGTACAGGGGGCCACTGAAGATTTCTTT
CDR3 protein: CASSKPPVQGATEDFF

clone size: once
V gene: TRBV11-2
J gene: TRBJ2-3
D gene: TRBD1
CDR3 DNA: TGTGCCAGCAGCTACCCGGAGACGGGGACAGGTACGCAGTATTTT
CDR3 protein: CASSYPETGTGTQYF

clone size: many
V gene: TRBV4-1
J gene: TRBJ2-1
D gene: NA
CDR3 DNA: TGCGCCAGCAGCCAATCGGAAGTGGGCTCCTACAATGAGCAGTTCTTC
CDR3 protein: CASSQSEVGSYNEQFF

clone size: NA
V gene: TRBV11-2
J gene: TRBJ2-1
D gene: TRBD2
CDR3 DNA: TGTGCCAGCAGCTCCCCCGTGACTAGCATGGATGAGCAGTCCTTC
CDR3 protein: CASSSPVTSMDEQSF

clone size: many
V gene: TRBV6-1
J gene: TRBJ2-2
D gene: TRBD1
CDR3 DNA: TGTGCCAGCAGCTCACAGGGGGTGGCCACCGGGGAGCTGTTTTTT
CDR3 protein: CASSSQGVATGELFF

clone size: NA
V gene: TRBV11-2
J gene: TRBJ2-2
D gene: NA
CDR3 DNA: TGTGCCAGTTGCCTGGAATACACCGGGGAGCTGTTTTTT
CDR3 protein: CASCLEYTGELFF

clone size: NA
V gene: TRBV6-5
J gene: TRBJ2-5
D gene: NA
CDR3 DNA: TGTGCCAGCAGAAGGGCGGGAAGTCTCCAGTACTTT
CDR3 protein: CASRRAGSLQYF

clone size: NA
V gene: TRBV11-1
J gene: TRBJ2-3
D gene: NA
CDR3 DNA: TGTGCCAGCAGCTTAACGACCGAAGATACACATTATTTT
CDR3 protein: CASSLTTEDTHYF

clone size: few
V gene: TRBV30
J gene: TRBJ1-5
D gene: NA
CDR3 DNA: TGTGCCTGGAGTCGGGGGCAGAATCAGCCCCAGCATTTT
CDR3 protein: CAWSRGQNQPQHF

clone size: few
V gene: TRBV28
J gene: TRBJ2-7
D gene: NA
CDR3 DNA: TGTGCCAGCAACGTAGGGGGGAACCAATACGAGCAGTACTTC
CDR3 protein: CASNVGGNQYEQYF

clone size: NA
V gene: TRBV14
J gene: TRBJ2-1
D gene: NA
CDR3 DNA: TGTGCCAGTAGCCCTCCGGACTCGGGTCTTGAGCCGTTCTTC
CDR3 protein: CASSPPDSGLEPFF

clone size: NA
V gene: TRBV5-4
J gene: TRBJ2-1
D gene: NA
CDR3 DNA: TGTGCCAGCAGCGAGAGTAGCTCCAACAATGAGCAGTTCTTC
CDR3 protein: CASSESSSNNEQFF

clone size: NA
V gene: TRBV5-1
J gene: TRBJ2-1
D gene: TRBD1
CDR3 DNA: TGCGCCAGCAGCCGGGGGGACAGGGGGGACAATGAGCAGTTCTTC
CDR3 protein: CASSRGDRGDNEQFF

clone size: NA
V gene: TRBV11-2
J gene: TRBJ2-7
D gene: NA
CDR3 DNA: TGTGCCAGCAGCTCGGCAGGCCAATCATACGAGCAGTACTTC
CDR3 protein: CASSSAGQSYEQYF

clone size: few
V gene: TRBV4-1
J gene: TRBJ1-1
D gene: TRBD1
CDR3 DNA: TGCGCCAGCGGCCTAAGGGACAGGTGGGACACTGAAGCTTTCTTT
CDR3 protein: CASGLRDRWDTEAFF

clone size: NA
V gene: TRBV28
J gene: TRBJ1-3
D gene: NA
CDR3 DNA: TGTGCCAGCAGTGCTCAGCCGTTCTCTGGAAACACCATATATTTT
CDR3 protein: CASSAQPFSGNTIYF

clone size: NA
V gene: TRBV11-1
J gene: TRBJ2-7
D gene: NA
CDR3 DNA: TGTGCCGGCAGCCAGAACAGGTTTGTCGAGCAGTACTTC
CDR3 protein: CAGSQNRFVEQYF

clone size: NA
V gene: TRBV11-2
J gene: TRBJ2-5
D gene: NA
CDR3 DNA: TGTGCCTGCAGGCTACAGGGGGGGACTTGGGAGACCCAGTACTTC
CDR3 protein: CACRLQGGTWETQYF

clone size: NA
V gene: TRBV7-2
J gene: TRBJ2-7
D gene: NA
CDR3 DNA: TGTGCCAGCAGGTTAGGGCCGGGCGAGCAGTACTTC
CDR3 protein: CASRLGPGEQYF

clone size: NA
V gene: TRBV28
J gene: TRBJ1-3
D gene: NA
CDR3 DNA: TGTGCCAGCAGTTCCCGCTACTCTGGAAACACCATATATTTT
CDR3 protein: CASSSRYSGNTIYF

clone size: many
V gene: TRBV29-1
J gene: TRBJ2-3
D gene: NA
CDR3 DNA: TGCAGCGTTCATTCGTTACAGGGAGGGGGCACAGATACGCAGTATTTT
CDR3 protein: CSVHSLQGGGTDTQYF

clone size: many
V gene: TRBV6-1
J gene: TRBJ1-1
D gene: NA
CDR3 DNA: TGTGCCAGCAGTGAATTAGGGGGGATTTCGAACACTGAAGCTTTCTTT
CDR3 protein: CASSELGGISNTEAFF

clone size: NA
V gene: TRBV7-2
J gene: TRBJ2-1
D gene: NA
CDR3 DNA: TGTGCCAGCAGCTTAAATCCGGGTTTGGATGAGCAGTTCTTC
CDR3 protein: CASSLNPGLDEQFF

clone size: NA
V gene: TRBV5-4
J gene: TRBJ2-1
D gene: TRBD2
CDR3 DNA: TGTGCCAGCAGCCCAGCGGGAGGCTCCTACGATGAGCAGTTCTTC
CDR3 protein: CASSPAGGSYDEQFF

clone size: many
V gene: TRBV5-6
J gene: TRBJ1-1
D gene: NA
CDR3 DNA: TGTGCCAGCAGCTTTGCTGACATACCTGAAGCTTTCTTT
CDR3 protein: CASSFADIPEAFF

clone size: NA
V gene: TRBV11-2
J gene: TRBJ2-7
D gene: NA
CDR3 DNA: TGTGCTAGCAGCTTAAATTGGGGGTTCACCTACGAGCAGTACTTC
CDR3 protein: CASSLNWGFTYEQYF

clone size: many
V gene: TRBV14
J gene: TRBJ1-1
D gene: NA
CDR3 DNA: TGTGCCAGCAGCCCTAGGGTGAACACTGAAGCTTTCTTT
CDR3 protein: CASSPRVNTEAFF

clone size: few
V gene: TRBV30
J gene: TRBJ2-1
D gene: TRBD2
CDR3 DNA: TGTGCCTGGAGTGTGGGGCTAGCGGGAGCGGTCGGGTCCTACAATGAGCAGTTCTTC
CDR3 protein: CAWSVGLAGAVGSYNEQFF

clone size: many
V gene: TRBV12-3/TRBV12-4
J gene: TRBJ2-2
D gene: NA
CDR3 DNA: TGTGCCAGCAGTTTAATGCCCGGGGAGCTGTTTTTT
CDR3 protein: CASSLMPGELFF

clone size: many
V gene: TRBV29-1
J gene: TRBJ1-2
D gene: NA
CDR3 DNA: TGCAGCGTTGAAGAGTCGATGCAGGGAGGATCCTATGGCTACACCTTC
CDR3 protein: CSVEESMQGGSYGYTF

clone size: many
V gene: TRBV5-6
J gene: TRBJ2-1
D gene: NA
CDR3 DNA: TGTGCCAGTAACGACGGGCAGGGGTGGGGCCATGAGCAGTTCTTC
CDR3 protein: CASNDGQGWGHEQFF

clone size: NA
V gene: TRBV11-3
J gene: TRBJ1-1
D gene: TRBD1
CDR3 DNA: TGTGCCAGCAGCTTCCGGACAGGGACGAACACTGAAGCCCTCTTT
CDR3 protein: CASSFRTGTNTEALF

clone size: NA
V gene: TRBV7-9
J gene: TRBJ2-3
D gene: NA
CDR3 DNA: TGTGCCAGCAGCCGTTTTGAGTCTGATACGCACTATTTT
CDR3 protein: CASSRFESDTHYF

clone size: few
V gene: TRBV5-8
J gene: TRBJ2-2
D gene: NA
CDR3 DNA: TGTGCCAGCAGCTTGAGGGGACACAACACCGGGGAGCTGTTTTTT
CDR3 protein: CASSLRGHNTGELFF

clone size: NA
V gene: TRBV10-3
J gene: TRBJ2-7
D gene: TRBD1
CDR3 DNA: TGTGCCATCAGGGAGACAGGGGGCCACGAGCAGTACTTC
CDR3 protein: CAIRETGGHEQYF

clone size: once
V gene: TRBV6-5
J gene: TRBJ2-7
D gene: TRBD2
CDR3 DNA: TGTGCCGGCAGTAGACTAGCGGGTAGACGGTGGGAGCAGTACTTC
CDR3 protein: CAGSRLAGRRWEQYF